This T cell receptor (beta chain) is drawn from a study of CD8+ T cells in alopecia areata. Study-wide background: For 6 to 18 months, tofacitinib was taken, and 6 months off drug followed. Study-wide results and limits: Having just one nonresponder leaves the connection between baseline CD8+ expansion and response unresolved. With tofacitinib ongoing, many expanded lesional clones persisted in both scalp and blood.

About this clone: Antigen unknown.

cDNA serving as the sequencing template came from extracted, reverse transcribed RNA. Measured with immunoSEQ multiplex PCR; TCRdb has only the in-frame clones, and not every one. The sample has 110,000 or so clones; 50% to 65% are singletons. Trimming took 1 base from V and 11 from J, leaving 12 bases between them. The V gene's germline CDR1 is GTSNPN and CDR2 SVGIG (reference sequence). This CDR3 has 12 residues. The treatment was: oral pan-JAK inhibitor, 5-10 mg twice daily. PBMCs yielded sorted CD4+ and CD8+ T cells. The sequencing used CD4+ T cells sorted from blood, collected at week 24, from a patient treated with tofacitinib. This receptor was obtained from a human donor with alopecia areata. This rearrangement joins TRBV30 to TRBJ1-5, with D possibly matching TRBD1 (5 bases). This chain's CDR3 is CAWSGGYGAQHF. CDR3 sequence (DNA): TGTGCCTGGAGTGGGGGGTACGGAGCCCAGCATTTT.